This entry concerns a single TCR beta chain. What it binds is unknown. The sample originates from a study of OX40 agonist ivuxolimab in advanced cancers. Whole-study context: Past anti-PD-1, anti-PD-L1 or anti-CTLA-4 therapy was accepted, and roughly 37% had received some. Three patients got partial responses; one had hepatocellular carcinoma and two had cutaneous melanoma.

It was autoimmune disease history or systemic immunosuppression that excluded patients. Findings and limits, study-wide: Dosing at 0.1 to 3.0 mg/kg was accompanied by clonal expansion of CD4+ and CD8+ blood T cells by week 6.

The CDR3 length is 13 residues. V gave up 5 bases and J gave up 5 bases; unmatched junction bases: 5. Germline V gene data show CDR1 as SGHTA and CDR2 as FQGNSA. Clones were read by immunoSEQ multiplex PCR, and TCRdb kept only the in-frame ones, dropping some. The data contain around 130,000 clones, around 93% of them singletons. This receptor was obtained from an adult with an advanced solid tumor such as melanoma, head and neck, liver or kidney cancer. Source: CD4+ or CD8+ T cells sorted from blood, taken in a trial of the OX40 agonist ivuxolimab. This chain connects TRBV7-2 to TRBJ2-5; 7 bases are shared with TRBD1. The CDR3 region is CASSRQGGETQYF. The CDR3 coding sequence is TGTGCCAGCAGCCGACAGGGTGGGGAGACCCAGTACTTC.